This is a list of T cell receptor beta chains from one sample in a study of CD8 T cells in ankylosing spondylitis. In TCRdb, the 5' RACE reads were re-called with MiXCR into one record per CDR3 protein. The table records tens of thousands of distinct CDR3 sequences, 6.2% of them present only once. Sequenced input: synovial fluid, either unsorted or a sorted T cell fraction (not recorded which). These receptors all stem from a male donor with ankylosing spondylitis. Both conserved end residues are part of each CDR3. The size of a clone is reported for some rows only, either as once, few or many, or as a class for expanded clones.

v_call	j_call	clone_size	cdr3_length	cdr3_aa
TRBV7-6	TRBJ2-7	medium-sized	16	CASSKGTGVSTYEQYF
TRBV12-3/TRBV12-4	TRBJ2-1	few	18	CASSLASASGSLYNEQFF
TRBV7-3	TRBJ1-1	many	14	CASSLGHSNTEAFF
TRBV6-5	TRBJ2-7	.	15	CASSSSRGADYEQYF
TRBV2	TRBJ2-2	.	16	CASSTVKASNTGELFF
TRBV19	TRBJ2-2	.	13	CASSIHNTGELFF
TRBV27	TRBJ1-4	.	17	CASRGTGATVTNEKLFF
TRBV20-1	TRBJ2-3	many	15	CSAVSGTRGVDTQYF
TRBV25-1	TRBJ2-7	many	15	CASSALAGPGREQYF
TRBV20-1	TRBJ2-1	many	15	CSATGRAGFINEQFF
TRBV6-5	TRBJ1-2	many	15	CASSYARQGNYGYTF
TRBV20-1	TRBJ2-1	medium-sized	12	CSALGFSNEQFF
TRBV5-1	TRBJ2-5	few	15	CASSPLAGGQETQYF
TRBV5-1	TRBJ2-2	few	13	CASSQEPSGELFF
TRBV30	TRBJ2-7	many	15	CAWTRGSGVIYEQYF
TRBV7-9	TRBJ1-1	many	17	CASSPARSDSMNTEAFF
TRBV7-2	TRBJ2-3	many	12	CASSWTRDTQYF
TRBV28	TRBJ1-4	.	14	CASSRDRRNEKLFF
TRBV11-2	TRBJ2-5	many	14	CASSLWGFQETQYF
TRBV5-6	TRBJ1-1	many	12	CASATRNTEAFF
TRBV28	TRBJ1-1	few	17	CASSLRLTAQMNTEAFF
TRBV4-2	TRBJ1-4	.	14	CASSRDRANEKLFF
TRBV20-1	TRBJ2-3	few	16	CSASRPRGANTDTQYF
TRBV20-1	TRBJ1-5	.	13	CSAYRGADQPQHF
TRBV18	TRBJ2-1	few	14	CASSPLAGGAEQFF
TRBV5-6	TRBJ1-6	few	16	CASSTGTGGGNSPLHF
TRBV6-1	TRBJ1-1	many	16	CASSARTGGLITEAFF
TRBV11-3	TRBJ2-4	many	15	CASSPRTSEQNIQYF
TRBV7-9	TRBJ2-7	many	15	CASSSGTGGFYEQYF
TRBV28	TRBJ1-5	many	14	CASSQGPRGQPQHF
TRBV28	TRBJ2-7	many	14	CASSLYGRFYEQYF
TRBV10-3	TRBJ1-5	many	12	CAISEVNQPQHF
TRBV7-2	TRBJ2-6	.	15	CASSLGDSGANVLTF
TRBV6-1	TRBJ1-1	.	14	CASSDPAGNTEAFF
TRBV5-1	TRBJ2-1	few	16	CASSLVGTGDYNEQFF
TRBV12-3/TRBV12-4	TRBJ2-1	.	12	CASRREQFEQFF
TRBV15	TRBJ1-6	many	15	CATSRDLGYNSPLHF
TRBV11-3	TRBJ2-2	.	15	CASSATGKNAGELFF
TRBV2	TRBJ2-3	medium-sized	15	CASSEGERGADTQYF
TRBV29-1	TRBJ1-6	many	12	CSVQDEGSPLHF
TRBV19	TRBJ1-4	many	13	CATKTVVGEKLFF
TRBV7-8	TRBJ2-1	many	15	CASSPRGTSSNEQFF
TRBV5-4	TRBJ2-2	.	16	CASSLVGAANTGELFF
TRBV28	TRBJ1-2	few	12	CASSLGGYGYTF
TRBV24-1	TRBJ2-1	many	12	CATSERGGEQFF
TRBV29-1	TRBJ1-2	many	14	CSVEGYGANYGYTF
TRBV12-3/TRBV12-4	TRBJ2-1	many	17	CASSFLAGGISYNEQFF
TRBV7-2	TRBJ1-6	.	15	CASSVHRGGNSPLHF